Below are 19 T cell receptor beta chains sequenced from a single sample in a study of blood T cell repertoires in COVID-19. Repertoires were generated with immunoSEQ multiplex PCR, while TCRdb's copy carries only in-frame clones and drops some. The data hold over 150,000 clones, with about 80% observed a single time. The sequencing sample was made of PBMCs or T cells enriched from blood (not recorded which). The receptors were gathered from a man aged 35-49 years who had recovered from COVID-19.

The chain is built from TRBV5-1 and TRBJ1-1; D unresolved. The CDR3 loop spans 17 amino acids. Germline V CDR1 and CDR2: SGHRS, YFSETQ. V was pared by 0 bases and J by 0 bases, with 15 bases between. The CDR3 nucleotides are TGCGCCAGCAGCTTGGGGCCCCAAGGGAGCATGAACACTGAAGCTTTCTTT. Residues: CASSLGPQGSMNTEAFF. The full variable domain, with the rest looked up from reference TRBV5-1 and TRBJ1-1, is KAGVTQTPRYLIKTRGQQVTLSCSPISGHRSVSWYQQTPGQGLQFLFEYFSETQRNKGNFPGRFSGRQFSNSRSEMNVSTLELGDSALYLCASSLGPQGSMNTEAFFGQGTRLTVV.

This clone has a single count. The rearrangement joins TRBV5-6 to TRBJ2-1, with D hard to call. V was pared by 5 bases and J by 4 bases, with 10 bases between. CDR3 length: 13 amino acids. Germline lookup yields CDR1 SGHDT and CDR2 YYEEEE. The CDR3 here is CASRRQRYNEQFF. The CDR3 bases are TGTGCCAGCAGACGACAACGATACAATGAGCAGTTCTTC.

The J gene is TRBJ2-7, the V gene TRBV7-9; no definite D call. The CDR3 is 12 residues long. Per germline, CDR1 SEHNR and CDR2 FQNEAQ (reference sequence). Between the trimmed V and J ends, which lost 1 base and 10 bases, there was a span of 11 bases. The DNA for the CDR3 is TGTGCCAGCAGCTTAGGGGCCTCAGGACAGTACTTC. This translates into CASSLGASGQYF.

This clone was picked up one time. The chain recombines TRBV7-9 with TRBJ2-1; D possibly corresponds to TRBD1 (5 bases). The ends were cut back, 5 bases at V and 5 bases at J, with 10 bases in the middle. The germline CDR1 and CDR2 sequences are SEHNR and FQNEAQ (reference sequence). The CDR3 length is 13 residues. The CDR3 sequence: CASSPDRDNEQFF. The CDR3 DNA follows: TGTGCCAGCAGCCCCGACAGAGACAATGAGCAGTTCTTC.

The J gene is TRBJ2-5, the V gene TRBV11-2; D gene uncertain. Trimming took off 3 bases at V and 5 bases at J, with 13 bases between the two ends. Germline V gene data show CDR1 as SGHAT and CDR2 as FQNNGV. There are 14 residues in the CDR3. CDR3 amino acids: CASSFVSVVETQYF. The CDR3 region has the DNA TGTGCCAGCAGCTTTGTGTCGGTCGTTGAGACCCAGTACTTC.

The CDR3 DNA reads as TGCGCCAGCAGCCCCTCAGAGGGACAGGGGATGCCTGAAGCTTTCTTT. As protein: CASSPSEGQGMPEAFF. This chain joins TRBV4-1 and TRBJ1-1, with TRBD1 matching 10 bases. This CDR3 region has 16 residues. Germline V gives CDR1 MGHRA, CDR2 YSYEKL. V was pared by 4 bases and J by 6 bases, with 11 bases of the junction left unmatched.

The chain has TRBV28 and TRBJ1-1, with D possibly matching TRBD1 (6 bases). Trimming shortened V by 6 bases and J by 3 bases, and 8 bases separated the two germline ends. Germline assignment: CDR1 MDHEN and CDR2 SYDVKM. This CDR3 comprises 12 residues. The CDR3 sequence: CASSQGYTEAFF. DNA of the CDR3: TGTGCCAGCAGCCAGGGGTACACTGAAGCTTTCTTT.

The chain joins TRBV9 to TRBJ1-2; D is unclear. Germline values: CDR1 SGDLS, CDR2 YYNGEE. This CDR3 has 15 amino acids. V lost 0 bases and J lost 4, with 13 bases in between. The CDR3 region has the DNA TGTGCCAGCAGCGTAGCCACAGCTGCCTTCTATGGCTACACCTTC. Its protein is CASSVATAAFYGYTF.

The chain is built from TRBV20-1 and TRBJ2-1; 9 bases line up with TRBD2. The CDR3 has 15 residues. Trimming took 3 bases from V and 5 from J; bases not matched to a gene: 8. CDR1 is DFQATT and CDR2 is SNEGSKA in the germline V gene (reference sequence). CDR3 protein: CSASVGGGAHNEQFF. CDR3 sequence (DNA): TGCAGTGCTAGTGTCGGCGGGGGGGCTCACAATGAGCAGTTCTTC.

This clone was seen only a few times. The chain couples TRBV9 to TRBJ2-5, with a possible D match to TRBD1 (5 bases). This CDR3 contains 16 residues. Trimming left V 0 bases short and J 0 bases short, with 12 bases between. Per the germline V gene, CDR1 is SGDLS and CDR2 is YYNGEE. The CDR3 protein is CASSVGLGVNQETQYF. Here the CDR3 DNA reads TGTGCCAGCAGCGTAGGTTTAGGGGTCAACCAAGAGACCCAGTACTTC.

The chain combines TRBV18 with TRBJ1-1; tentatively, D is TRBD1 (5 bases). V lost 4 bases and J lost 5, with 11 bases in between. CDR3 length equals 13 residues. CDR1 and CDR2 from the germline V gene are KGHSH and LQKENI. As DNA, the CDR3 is TGTGCCAGCTCACTGGGAGGGGAGACTGAAGCTTTCTTT. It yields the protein CASSLGGETEAFF.

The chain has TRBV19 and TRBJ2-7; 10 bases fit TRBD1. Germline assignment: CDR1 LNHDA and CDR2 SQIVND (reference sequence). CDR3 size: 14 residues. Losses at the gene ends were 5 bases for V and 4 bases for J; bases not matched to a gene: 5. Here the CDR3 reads CASSPRTGGYEQYF. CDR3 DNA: TGTGCCAGTAGTCCTAGGACAGGGGGGTACGAGCAGTACTTC.

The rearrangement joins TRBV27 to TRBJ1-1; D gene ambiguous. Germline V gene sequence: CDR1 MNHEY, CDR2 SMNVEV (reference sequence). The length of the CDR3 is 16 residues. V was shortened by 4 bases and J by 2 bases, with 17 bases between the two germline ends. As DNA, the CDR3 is TGTGCCAGCAGTTCTCATTTGGGCTTTCGAAACACTGAAGCTTTCTTT. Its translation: CASSSHLGFRNTEAFF.

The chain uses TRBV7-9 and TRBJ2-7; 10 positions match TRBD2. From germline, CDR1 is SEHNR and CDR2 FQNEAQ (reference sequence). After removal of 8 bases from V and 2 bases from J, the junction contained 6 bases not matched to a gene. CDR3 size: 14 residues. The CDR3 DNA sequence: TGTGCCAGCGAGAAAAGCGGGGGGGCCTACGAGCAGTACTTC. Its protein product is CASEKSGGAYEQYF.

Here the CDR3 DNA reads TGTGCCAGCAGTTTGGGCAGGAACACTGAAGCTTTCTTT. Translation: CASSLGRNTEAFF. The chain links TRBV12-3 or TRBV12-4 to TRBJ1-1; D unresolved. Trimming pared 3 bases from V and 1 base from J, leaving 6 bases between. The CDR3 contains 13 residues.

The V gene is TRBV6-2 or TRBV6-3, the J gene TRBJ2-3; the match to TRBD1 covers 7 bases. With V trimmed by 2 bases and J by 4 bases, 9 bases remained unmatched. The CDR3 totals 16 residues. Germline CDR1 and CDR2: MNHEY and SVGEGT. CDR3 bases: TGTGCCAGCAGTTACCAGGCAGGGGGTCTCCCAGATACGCAGTATTTT. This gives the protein CASSYQAGGLPDTQYF.

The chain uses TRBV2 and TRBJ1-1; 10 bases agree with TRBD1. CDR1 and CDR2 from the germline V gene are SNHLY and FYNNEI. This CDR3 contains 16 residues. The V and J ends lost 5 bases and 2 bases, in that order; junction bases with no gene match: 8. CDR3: CASSLRTGGVNTEAFF. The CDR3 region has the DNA TGTGCCAGCAGTCTACGGACAGGGGGGGTAAACACTGAAGCTTTCTTT.

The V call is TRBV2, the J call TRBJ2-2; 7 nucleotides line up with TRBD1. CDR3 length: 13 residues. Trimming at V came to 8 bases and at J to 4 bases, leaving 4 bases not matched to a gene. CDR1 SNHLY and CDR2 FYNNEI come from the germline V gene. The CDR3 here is CASGDRGTGELFF. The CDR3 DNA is TGTGCCAGCGGGGACAGAGGCACCGGGGAGCTGTTTTTT.

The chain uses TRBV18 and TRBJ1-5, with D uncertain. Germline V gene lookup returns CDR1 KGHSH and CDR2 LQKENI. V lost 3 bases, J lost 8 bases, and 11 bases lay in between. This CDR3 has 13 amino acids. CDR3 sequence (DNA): TGTGCCAGCTCACCCGACATGGGTAAGCCCCAGCATTTT. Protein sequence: CASSPDMGKPQHF.